This T cell receptor beta chain was captured by sequencing in a study of T cell changes during pregnancy in multiple sclerosis (dated by TCRdb to about 2019). Regarding the research as a whole: In women with multiple sclerosis, the researchers looked at how the T cell repertoire shifted as pregnancy progressed.

The count of this clone is one. Its antigen specificity is not known. No base-level quality is on record; no much larger clone is a single base apart. Cut back by 6 bases and 3 bases, the V and J ends lie 15 bases apart. From the germline V gene, CDR1 is MRHNA and CDR2 is SNTAGT. The CDR3 contains 15 residues, cysteine and phenylalanine counted. The entry retains the CDR3 DNA only, 45 bases that are in frame from base 1. The library was obtained by the immunoSEQ multiplex PCR assay. What TCRdb holds here is the immuneACCESS table cut down to in-frame rearrangements. Part of the clones is not present; checked against another copy, under half of the missing clones reflect an unresolved V gene, and the others are unexplained. The sample contains 40,000 to 65,000 clones, 85% to 95% of them found a single time. The ten largest make up 0.2% to 0.3% of the sample.

The TCR originated in a female donor with multiple sclerosis, enrolled in a pregnancy study. This specimen consisted of CD4+ T cells from peripheral blood mononuclear cells, obtained in the third trimester of pregnancy. The chain joins TRBV6-4 to TRBJ2-1; TRBD1 could be the D gene, as 6 bases match. The DNA sequence is as follows: TGTGCCAGCAGCCCGGACAGAGTAAACTACAATGAGCAGTTCTTC. This encodes CASSPDRVNYNEQFF.